This TCR beta chain was captured by sequencing in a study of a mutant IDH1 vaccine in newly diagnosed glioma. Study summary: Most patients had radiochemotherapy with temozolomide before enrollment; others had one alone. The study's findings and limits: Vaccine-induced immune responses were detected in around 92% of patients.

Germline CDR1 is SQVTM and CDR2 is ANQGSEA. The length of the CDR3 is 14 residues. Trimming removed 8 bases at V and 1 base at J, with 15 bases between. Turning to this clone: Its target is not known.

The data were produced by immunoSEQ multiplex PCR, yet TCRdb's version contains in-frame clones alone and is incomplete. This sample has around 32,000 clones, with approximately 82% found just once. Time point meaning: week 35, safety follow-up. Doses of 300 ug of mutant IDH1 20-mer peptide were given with topical imiquimod. Scheduled for weeks 1, 3, 5, 7, 11, 15, 19 and 23, eight vaccinations were given to patients. The donor cohort comprised cases of new WHO grade 3 or 4 IDH1-mutant, ATRX-lost astrocytoma. The receptor comes from a woman under 30 with glioma. The chain recombines TRBV29-1 with TRBJ2-1, with D tentatively TRBD1 or TRBD2 (5 bases each). Sequencing used PBMCs, obtained from a glioma patient whose treatment included an IDH1 peptide vaccine. CDR3 in DNA: TGCAGCTCTGGTGGGACGGGTTCCTACAATGAGCAGTTCTTC. It encodes CSSGGTGSYNEQFF.